The sample holds many counts of the clone carrying this T cell receptor (beta chain). Its antigen is unknown. The sample is drawn from a study of metastatic and nonmetastatic thyroid tumors. Authors' data handling: The authors used CDR3 differences across clinicopathological groups to build a distant-metastasis classifier for papillary thyroid cancer. TCRdb re-called clones via MiXCR from the PCR reads. The V and J calls here are based on TCRdb, not the publication. The sample consists of about 69,000 clones, 13% to 15% of them appearing once. General study points: It was reportedly found that TCR beta diversity was significantly higher in malignant thyroid tumors than in benign nodules, a difference seen in both blood and tumor samples.

Not a single patient had been given any form of treatment at any point before undergoing thyroid surgery. This CDR3 region has 14 residues. Looked up from germline, CDR1 is SNHLY and CDR2 is FYNNEI. V was clipped by 6 bases and J by 3 bases; unmatched bases: 7. The origin of this receptor is a male donor with papillary thyroid cancer or a benign thyroid nodule (not recorded which). Some clones in this sample may be carry-over from other donors' samples. The chain combines TRBV2 with TRBJ2-7; TRBD2 matches 8 bases. Sequenced: blood. This chain's CDR3 is CASRRRGGNYEQYF. The CDR3 coding sequence is TGTGCCAGCAGAAGACGGGGGGGGAACTACGAGCAGTACTTC.